The 2 T cell receptor beta chains below were found in one sample sequenced in a study of regulatory T cells in long-lasting Graves disease. Time point defined: newly diagnosed GD, antithyroid drugs for less than 3 months. PBMC-derived RNA was used for the TCR library. To make TCR beta libraries, researchers used iRepertoire HTBI primers and Arm-PCR of CDR3 regions. Via MiXCR, TCRdb re-called the multiplex PCR reads, giving one row per CDR3 protein. The repertoire includes fewer than 350,000 distinct CDR3 sequences, 18% of them detected once, and roughly 35% sits in the top ten. Sequenced material: peripheral blood mononuclear cells (PBMCs), taken at new diagnosis, from a patient treated with antithyroid drugs. The source of these receptors is a female donor with Graves disease.

This clonotype was seen at least ten times. The V call is TRBV9, the J call TRBJ1-5, with 7 bases fitting TRBD1. Looked up from germline, CDR1 is SGDLS and CDR2 is YYNGEE. This CDR3 comprises 16 residues. V was pared by 0 bases and J by 1 base, with 4 bases of the junction left unmatched. The CDR3 nucleotides are TGTGCCAGCAGCGTAGATGGCAGGGGGAGCAATCAGCCCCAGCATTTT. Residues: CASSVDGRGSNQPQHF.

This clonotype occurred many times. This chain links TRBV18 with TRBJ2-7; 9 bases line up with TRBD1. J gave up 2 bases and V 5 bases, and 7 bases lay outside the gene matches. This CDR3 has 15 amino acids. Per the germline V gene, CDR1 is KGHSH and CDR2 is LQKENI. The CDR3, as DNA: TGTGCCAGCTCATCGGGACAGGGAACCACCTACGAGCAGTACTTC. Translation gives CASSSGQGTTYEQYF.